Each of the 17 T cell receptor beta chains below was sequenced from the same sample in a study of identical twins. One entry per CDR3 protein, called by TCRdb with MiXCR from the 5' RACE reads. The sample has about 700,000 distinct CDR3 sequences, roughly 6% seen once; the top ten hold 1.5% to 2%. Sequenced: naive T cells sorted from blood. The origin of the receptors is a man between 18 and 29 years old in good health.

The chain recombines TRBV7-8 with TRBJ2-5; unclear D gene. The V and J ends lost 5 bases and 4 bases respectively, with 17 bases between them. The germline V gene has CDR1 SGHVS and CDR2 FQNEAQ. CDR3 length equals 15 residues. The DNA for the CDR3 is TGTGCCAGCAGCCTCGATGAGACTTCCGTAGAGACCCAGTACTTC. Translated: CASSLDETSVETQYF.

The chain employs TRBV6-1 and TRBJ2-1; D possibly uses TRBD1 or TRBD2 (6 bases each). V lost 10 bases and J 3 bases, leaving 16 bases between the germline ends. This CDR3 region has 14 residues. Germline lookup yields CDR1 MNHNS and CDR2 SASEGT. The CDR3 coding sequence is TGTGCCATTTCGAGGAGGGGGAGCTACAATGAGCAGTTCTTC. Translating gives CAISRRGSYNEQFF.

This clonotype was counted only a few times. The chain links TRBV24-1 to TRBJ2-1, with no clear D. The V gene lost 0 bases and the J gene lost 8 bases, with 4 bases spanning the gap. Germline V gene data show CDR1 as KGHDR and CDR2 as SFDVKD. The CDR3 covers 12 residues. The CDR3 is CATSDLVDEQFF. The CDR3 DNA sequence: TGTGCCACCAGTGATTTGGTGGATGAGCAGTTCTTC.

Only a few counts were recorded for this clonotype. CDR3 nucleotides: TGCGCCAGCAACGGAGGCCTACAAACCACCTACGAGCAGTACTTC. Amino acid sequence: CASNGGLQTTYEQYF. The chain couples TRBV5-1 to TRBJ2-7, with a tentative D call TRBD2 (5 bases). Germline values: CDR1 SGHRS, CDR2 YFSETQ. The CDR3 totals 15 residues. The V and J ends lost 6 bases and 2 bases respectively, with 18 bases between them.

This clonotype was observed a few times. The J gene is TRBJ2-1, the V gene TRBV30, with TRBD2 matching 11 bases. The junction had 8 bases not matched to a gene; V was cut back by 0 bases and J by 10 bases. Germline lookup yields CDR1 GTSNPN and CDR2 SVGIG (reference sequence). This CDR3 spans 15 amino acids. CDR3 sequence (DNA): TGTGCCTGGAGTGTAAGGCTAGCGGGAGGCCGGGAGCAGTTCTTC. It codes for CAWSVRLAGGREQFF.

This clonotype was seen ten or more times. This chain joins TRBV27 and TRBJ2-3; 8 bases agree with TRBD2. The CDR3 covers 15 residues. With 5 bases clipped from V and 3 bases from J, the junction kept 7 bases outside the gene matches. Germline V gene sequence: CDR1 MNHEY, CDR2 SMNVEV (reference sequence). Here the CDR3 DNA reads TGTGCCAGCAGTCTAGCGGGTAGCTTAACAGATACGCAGTATTTT. As protein: CASSLAGSLTDTQYF.

A few counts support this clonotype. This rearrangement joins TRBV12-3 or TRBV12-4 to TRBJ1-5; 9 bases line up with TRBD1. The CDR3 consists of 15 residues. V trimming: 7 bases; J trimming: 6 bases; junction bases outside the gene matches: 10. This chain's CDR3 is CASTRTGEGRQPQHF. The CDR3 nucleotides read TGTGCCAGCACCCGGACAGGGGAGGGTCGTCAGCCCCAGCATTTT.

This clonotype was picked up a small number of times. The chain recombines TRBV2 with TRBJ2-7; maybe TRBD2 (5 bases). Trimming left V 4 bases short and J 6 bases short, with 10 bases between. Germline V gene lookup returns CDR1 SNHLY and CDR2 FYNNEI. The length of the CDR3 is 12 residues. Here the CDR3 reads CASSGRGGEQYF. DNA for the CDR3: TGTGCCAGCAGTGGTAGAGGAGGCGAGCAGTACTTC.

This clonotype was counted a few times. This chain joins TRBV20-1 and TRBJ2-5; D remains unclear. V was trimmed by 0 bases and J by 5 bases, leaving 16 bases between them. Germline CDR1 reads DFQATT; CDR2 reads SNEGSKA (reference sequence). The CDR3 has 15 amino acids. The CDR3 sequence is CSARDVWSGVETQYF. CDR3 coding DNA: TGCAGTGCTAGAGATGTATGGAGTGGGGTGGAGACCCAGTACTTC.

This clonotype was detected only a few times. V is TRBV7-9 and J is TRBJ2-5; D may be TRBD1 (5 bases). The CDR3 contains 16 residues. V shed 1 base and J shed 0 bases, with 12 bases lying between them. Germline V gene data show CDR1 as SEHNR and CDR2 as FQNEAQ (reference sequence). Written as DNA, the CDR3 is TGTGCCAGCAGCTTAGGATCGACAGAGTACCAAGAGACCCAGTACTTC. Amino acid sequence: CASSLGSTEYQETQYF.

At least ten counts were recorded for this clonotype. The V call is TRBV12-3 or TRBV12-4, the J call TRBJ1-1; possibly TRBD1 for D (5 bases). The CDR3 runs to 14 residues. The germline V and J ends were trimmed by 8 bases and 4 bases, with 17 bases remaining between them. DNA for the CDR3: TGTGCCAGCCGAACTACTGGGACGGGCACTGAAGCTTTCTTT. Translating it yields CASRTTGTGTEAFF.

This clonotype was seen at least ten times. This chain uses TRBV7-9 with TRBJ2-5, with D possibly TRBD1 on 7 matching bases. There are 16 residues in the CDR3. Germline CDR1 reads SEHNR; CDR2 reads FQNEAQ (reference sequence). The germline V and J ends were trimmed by 4 bases and 3 bases, with 18 bases remaining between them. DNA for the CDR3: TGTGCCAGCAGCTCCCCCAGGGGGGCGGCAGAAGAGACCCAGTACTTC. It encodes CASSSPRGAAEETQYF.

This clonotype was seen at least ten times. The chain has TRBV5-6 and TRBJ2-7; TRBD1 matches at 8 bases. The germline V gene encodes CDR1 SGHDT and CDR2 YYEEEE. Losses at the gene ends were 7 bases for V and 4 bases for J; bases not matched to a gene: 1. The CDR3 sequence is 11 residues long. The CDR3 spells CASHRGYEQYV. The CDR3 DNA reads TGTGCCAGCCACAGGGGGTACGAGCAGTACGTC.

In its sample, this clonotype was seen many times. This rearrangement joins TRBV27 to TRBJ1-5; D is ambiguous. This CDR3 has 13 residues. CDR1 is MNHEY, CDR2 SMNVEV, per germline (reference sequence). With 6 bases removed from V and 0 bases from J, the gap between germline ends came to 6 bases. The CDR3 DNA is TGTGCCAGCAGCGTTGGTAGCAATCAGCCCCAGCATTTT. Translation gives CASSVGSNQPQHF.

This clonotype appeared a few times. The gene calls are TRBV7-7 and TRBJ2-5; tentative D call: TRBD2 (6 bases). Germline V gene lookup returns CDR1 SSHAT and CDR2 FNYEAQ (reference sequence). The CDR3 totals 13 residues. Trimming took 8 bases from V and 4 from J, leaving 14 bases between them. The DNA of the CDR3 is TGTGCCAGCGGGTACGGAGGGCCAGAGACCCAGTACTTC. This sequence encodes CASGYGGPETQYF.

V is TRBV11-2 and J is TRBJ2-3; D is tentatively TRBD1 or TRBD2 (5 bases each). V lost 0 bases, J lost 6 bases, and 10 bases lay in between. This CDR3 is built from 14 residues. Germline V lookup: CDR1 SGHAT, CDR2 FQNNGV. CDR3 protein: CASSLDRGGDTQYF. The DNA for the CDR3 is TGTGCCAGCAGCTTAGATCGGGGCGGGGATACGCAGTATTTT.

The table lists this clonotype with many counts. V and J are TRBV27 and TRBJ2-7, with D tentatively TRBD1 (5 bases). Germline values: CDR1 MNHEY, CDR2 SMNVEV (reference sequence). The CDR3 is 14 amino acids. V shed 0 bases and J shed 6 bases, with 12 bases lying between them. The CDR3 reads CASSLSDQGTEQYF. CDR3 nucleotide sequence: TGTGCCAGCAGTTTATCGGATCAGGGAACCGAGCAGTACTTC.